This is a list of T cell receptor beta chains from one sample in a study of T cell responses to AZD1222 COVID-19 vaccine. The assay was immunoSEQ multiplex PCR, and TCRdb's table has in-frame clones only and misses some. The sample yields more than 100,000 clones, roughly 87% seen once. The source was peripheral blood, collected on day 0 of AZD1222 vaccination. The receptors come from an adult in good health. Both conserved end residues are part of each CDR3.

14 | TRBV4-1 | CASSQITPNTEAFF
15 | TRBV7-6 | CASSKRQDPNEKLFF
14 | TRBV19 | CASSMSRRRTEAFF
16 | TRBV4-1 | CASSPFPDRISYEQYF
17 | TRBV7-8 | CASSFTLGAIYNSPLHF
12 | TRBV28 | CASQGTNEKLFF
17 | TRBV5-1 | CASSPGLAGANVEEQFF
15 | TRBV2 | CASRYFGGSNTEAFF
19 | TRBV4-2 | CASSQARLAGVVRTDTQYF
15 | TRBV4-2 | CASSRDRGRNTEAFF
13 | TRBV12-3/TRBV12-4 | CASSPDGNYGYTF
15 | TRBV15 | CATSRDFGPGNTIYF
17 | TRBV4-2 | CASSMRGGTGVNQPQHF
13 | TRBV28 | CASLFGGADTQYF
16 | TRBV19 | CASSASDRIILREQYF
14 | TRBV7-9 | CASSFRGTNEKLFF
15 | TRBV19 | CASSINSLPTYEQYF
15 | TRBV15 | CATSGSTGLLSPLHF
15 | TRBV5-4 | CASRPYTGWSYGYTF
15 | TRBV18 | CASSRDRDGNSPLHF
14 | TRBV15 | CATSRDRGAQTQYF
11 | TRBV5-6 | CASMRDTEAFF
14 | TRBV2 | CASRQGETNTEAFF
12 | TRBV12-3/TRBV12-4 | CASSYYINEQFF
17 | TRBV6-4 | CASSEPGPNFSGNTIYF
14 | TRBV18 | CASSPGETYNEQFF
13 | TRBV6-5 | CASSFGRYYGYTF
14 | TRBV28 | CASSTRDRGGEQFF
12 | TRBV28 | CAVDGINYEQYF
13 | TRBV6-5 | CASSYGGAGEAFF
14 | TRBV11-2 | CASSSSDFADTQYF
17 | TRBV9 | CASSVDLDRGLDGGYTF
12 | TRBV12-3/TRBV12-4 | CASSLLAQPQHF
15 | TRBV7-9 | CASSSQGAVDNEQFF
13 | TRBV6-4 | CASSAREGETQYF
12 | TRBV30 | CARRQANTEAFF